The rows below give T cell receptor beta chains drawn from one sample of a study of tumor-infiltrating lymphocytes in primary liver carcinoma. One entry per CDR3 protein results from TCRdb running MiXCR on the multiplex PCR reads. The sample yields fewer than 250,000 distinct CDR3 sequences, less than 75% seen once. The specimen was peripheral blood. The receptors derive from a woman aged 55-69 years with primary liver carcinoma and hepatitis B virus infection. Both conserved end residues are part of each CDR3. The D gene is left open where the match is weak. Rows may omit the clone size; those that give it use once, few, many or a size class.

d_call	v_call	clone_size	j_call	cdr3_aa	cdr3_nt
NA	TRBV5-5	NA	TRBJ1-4	CASSAWTENREKLFF	TGTGCCAGCAGCGCCTGGACAGAGAACCGTGAAAAACTGTTTTTT
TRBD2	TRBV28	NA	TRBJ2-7	CASSFVPTGGSPKNGQYF	TGTGCCAGCAGTTTCGTCCCGACTGGCGGGAGCCCGAAAAACGGACAGTACTTC
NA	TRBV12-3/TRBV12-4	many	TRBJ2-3	CASSPRQYTDTQYF	TGTGCCAGCAGTCCTCGACAGTACACAGATACGCAGTATTTT
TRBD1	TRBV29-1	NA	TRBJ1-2	CSIGTVGRHGYTF	TGCAGCATCGGGACAGTGGGCAGGCATGGCTACACCTTC
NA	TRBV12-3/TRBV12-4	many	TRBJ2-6	CASSLSGFGANVLTF	TGTGCCAGCAGTTTGTCGGGGTTTGGGGCCAACGTCCTGACTTTC
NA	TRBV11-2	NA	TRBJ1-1	CASSPQDTLMNIEAFF	TGTGCCAGCAGCCCTCAGGACACCCTCATGAACATTGAAGCTTTCTTT
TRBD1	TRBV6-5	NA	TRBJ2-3	CASSGFGTGNNQPQYF	TGTGCCAGCAGTGGATTCGGGACAGGGAACAATCAGCCCCAGTATTTT
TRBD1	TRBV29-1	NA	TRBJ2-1	CSANGQGRGSEQFF	TGCAGCGCAAACGGACAGGGGCGGGGGAGTGAGCAGTTCTTC
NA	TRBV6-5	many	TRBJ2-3	CASSQLLPGGADTQYF	TGTGCCAGCAGTCAACTCTTGCCAGGGGGGGCAGATACGCAGTATTTT
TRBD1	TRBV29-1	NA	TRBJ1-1	CSVGQVNTEAFF	TGCAGCGTAGGACAGGTGAACACTGAAGCTTTCTTT
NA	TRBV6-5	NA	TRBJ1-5	CTSSYRGDQPQHF	TGTACCAGCAGTTACCGAGGGGATCAGCCCCAACATTTT
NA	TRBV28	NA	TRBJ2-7	CASRIVGTAYELYF	TGTGCCAGCAGGATCGTGGGAACAGCCTACGAGCTGTATTTC
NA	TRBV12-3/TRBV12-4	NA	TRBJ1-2	CAISPAWGRGAYGYTF	TGTGCCATCAGTCCTGCGTGGGGACGGGGGGCTTATGGCTACACCTTC
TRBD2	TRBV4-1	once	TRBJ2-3	CASSRPSGSTDTHYF	TGCGCCAGCAGCCGTCCTAGCGGAAGCACAGATACGCACTATTTT
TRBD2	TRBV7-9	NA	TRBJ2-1	CVSNLGEGAGFF	TGTGTCAGCAACCTCGGGGAGGGTGCAGGGTTCTTC
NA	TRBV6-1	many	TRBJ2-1	CASSDRGGDEQFF	TGTGCCAGCAGTGACAGGGGCGGGGATGAGCAGTTCTTC
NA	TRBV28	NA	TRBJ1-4	CASSFPGSTEKLFF	TGTGCCAGCAGTTTCCCCGGGAGTACTGAAAAACTGTTTTTT
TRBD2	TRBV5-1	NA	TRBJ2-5	CASSSGLAGGLQETQYF	TGCGCCAGCAGCTCCGGACTAGCGGGAGGCTTACAAGAGACCCAGTACTTC
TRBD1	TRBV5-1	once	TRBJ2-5	CANMTGQGGETQYF	TGCGCCAACATGACGGGACAGGGAGGAGAGACCCAGTACTTC
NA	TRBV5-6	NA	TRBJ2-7	CASSPVEGTLDWYEQYF	TGTGCCAGCAGCCCCGTCGAGGGGACCCTAGATTGGTACGAGCAGTACTTC
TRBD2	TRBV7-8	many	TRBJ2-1	CASTTIPLAGGIGEQFF	TGTGCCAGCACCACTATACCACTAGCGGGAGGAATCGGTGAGCAGTTCTTC
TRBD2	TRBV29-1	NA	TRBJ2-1	CSVSGTRKGEQFF	TGCAGCGTTTCCGGGACTAGGAAGGGTGAGCAGTTCTTC
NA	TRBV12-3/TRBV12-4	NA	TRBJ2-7	CASSVGAGRRRGAYEQYF	TGTGCCAGCAGTGTAGGGGCTGGGAGGCGACGGGGGGCCTATGAGCAGTACTTC
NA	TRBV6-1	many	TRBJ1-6	CASTRGAENSPLHF	TGTGCCAGCACCCGGGGGGCGGAGAATTCACCCCTCCACTTT
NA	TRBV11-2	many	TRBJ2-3	CASSLDPRSTDTQYF	TGTGCCAGCAGCTTAGATCCTAGGAGCACAGATACGCAGTATTTT
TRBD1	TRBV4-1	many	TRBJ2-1	CASSQDRQGRPYNEQFF	TGCGCCAGCAGCCAGGATCGACAGGGGCGACCTTACAATGAGCAGTTCTTC
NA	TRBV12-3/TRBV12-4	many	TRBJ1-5	CASSLDGSSNQPQHF	TGTGCCAGCAGTTTGGACGGAAGTAGCAATCAGCCCCAGCATTTT
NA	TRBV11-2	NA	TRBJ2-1	CASSSGAESYNEQFF	TGCGCCAGCAGCTCAGGTGCAGAGTCCTACAATGAGCAGTTCTTC
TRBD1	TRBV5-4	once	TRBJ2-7	CASCSGDRTYEQYF	TGTGCCAGCTGCTCCGGGGACAGGACCTACGAGCAATACTTC